Each of the 29 T cell receptor beta chains below was sequenced from the same sample in a study of blood T cells in healthy people across ages (dated by TCRdb to about 2015). Libraries were prepared through 5' RACE. Reads for this sample came from an Illumina HiSeq 2500. A second 7 to 11 cycle PCR used a sample-barcoded 5' primer and a J-beta primer mix. TCRdb reworked the public reads: Q25 trimming with fastp, MiXCR clone assembly, productive beta chains retained. Every distinct CDR3 protein forms one entry, paired with its most common genes and DNA. The sample data list hundreds of thousands of distinct CDR3 sequences, and over 40% of these were observed just once. Clones ranked in the top ten supply less than 15% of the sample. The sequenced sample was blood. The receptor set was obtained from a woman over 75 in good health.

About this clonotype: Since a much larger clone is just one base distant, this may be a read error. This chain connects TRBV20-1 to TRBJ2-1; possibly TRBD2 for D (5 bases). V was cut by 7 bases and J by 2 bases, with 18 bases left in between. The CDR3 has 15 residues. Germline V gene lookup returns CDR1 DFQATT and CDR2 SNEGSKA (reference sequence). The CDR3 here is CSVRELVRTYNEQFF. The CDR3 bases are TGCAGTGTTAGGGAACTAGTCCGAACCTACAATGAGCAGTTCTTC.

J is TRBJ2-3 and V is TRBV20-1; TRBD1 agrees at 7 bases. Germline CDR1 reads DFQATT; CDR2 reads SNEGSKA (reference sequence). Trimming at V came to 2 bases and at J to 2 bases, leaving 4 bases not matched to a gene. The CDR3 is 14 residues long. CDR3 DNA sequence: TGCAGTGCTAGACAGACAGGGATCACAGATACGCAGTATTTT. As protein: CSARQTGITDTQYF.

The CDR3 loop is CAAISETQYF. CDR3 bases: TGTGCCGCTATCTCGGAGACCCAGTACTTC. The chain carries TRBV7-2 and TRBJ2-5; D gene ambiguous. This CDR3 is 10 amino acids long. V lost 11 bases, J lost 5 bases, and 9 bases lay in between. CDR1 and CDR2 from the germline V gene are SGHTA and FQGNSA.

The chain carries TRBV6-5 and TRBJ2-4, with TRBD2 matching 7 bases. V shed 3 bases and J 13 bases; nucleotides not matched to a gene: 21. The CDR3 extends over 17 amino acids. Germline V lookup: CDR1 MNHEY, CDR2 SVGAGI. CDR3 bases: TGTGCCAGCAGTTATGGGGGGGAGGGCTACACCTTGGGGGAGCAGTACTTC. It specifies CASSYGGEGYTLGEQYF.

Note on this clonotype: This may be a read error: a much more frequent sequence differs by one nucleotide. The genes are TRBV28 and TRBJ2-7, with 11 bases identical to TRBD1. Germline CDR1 MDHEN, CDR2 SYDVKM. V shed 5 bases, J shed 7 bases, and the junction held 10 bases outside the gene matches. This CDR3 has 15 amino acids. The CDR3 nucleotides read TGTGCCAGCAGTACCCCGGGACAGGGGGAATATGAGCAGTACTTC. Translating it yields CASSTPGQGEYEQYF.

Remarks on this clonotype: Just one base apart from a much larger clone, this may be a read error. The chain links TRBV2 to TRBJ2-1, with 8 bases fitting TRBD2. The CDR3 covers 14 residues. The V and J ends lost 8 bases and 5 bases, in that order; junction bases with no gene match: 8. Germline V lookup: CDR1 SNHLY, CDR2 FYNNEI. Written as DNA, the CDR3 is TGTGCCAGCGATAGACAGCGGGGGAACAATGAGCAGTTCTTC. This sequence encodes CASDRQRGNNEQFF.

Points on this clonotype: Since a much larger clone is just one base distant, this may be a read error. This chain links TRBV7-2 with TRBJ1-5; D not certain. The CDR3 contains 13 residues. Germline V gene sequence: CDR1 SGHTA, CDR2 FQGNSA. The CDR3 nucleotides read TGTGTCAGCAGCTTAACCCGCGCTCAGCCCCAGCATTTT. It translates to CVSSLTRAQPQHF. Variable domain in full (rest from reference TRBV7-2 and TRBJ1-5): GAGVSQSPSNKVTEKGKDVELRCDPISGHTALYWYRQSLGQGLEFLIYFQGNSAPDKSGLPSDRFSAERTGGSVSTLTIQRTQQEDSAVYLCVSSLTRAQPQHFGDGTRLSIL.

This chain joins TRBV14 and TRBJ2-7, with D tentatively TRBD1 (5 bases). The CDR3 spans 16 residues. In germline, CDR1 is SGHDN, CDR2 FVKESK. Trimming cost V 1 base and J 3 bases, with 16 bases left between them. The CDR3 protein is CASSQGPMGQGYEQYF. Here the CDR3 DNA reads TGTGCCAGCAGCCAAGGACCTATGGGGCAGGGCTACGAGCAGTACTTC.

V is TRBV6-1 and J is TRBJ1-2; possible D gene TRBD1, 6 bases. Trimming shortened V by 7 bases and J by 2 bases, and 14 bases separated the two germline ends. The CDR3 covers 14 residues. Germline lookup yields CDR1 MNHNS and CDR2 SASEGT. The CDR3 bases are TGTGCCAGCACCTCGACAGGAGGCAACTATGGCTACACCTTC. It codes for CASTSTGGNYGYTF.

This clonotype was counted at least ten times. J is TRBJ2-3 and V is TRBV20-1; D gene uncertain. With 5 bases removed from V and 3 bases from J, the gap between germline ends came to 9 bases. CDR3 size: 12 residues. CDR1 and CDR2 from the germline V gene are DFQATT and SNEGSKA (reference sequence). CDR3 DNA: TGCAGTGCTTTACCTGGAACAGATACGCAGTATTTT. Translation: CSALPGTDTQYF.

This clonotype has a count of ten or more. The V call is TRBV11-3, the J call TRBJ2-1, with 12 bases fitting TRBD1. CDR1 is SGHNT and CDR2 is YENEEA in the germline V gene. Trimming removed 4 bases from V and 5 bases from J; junction bases left unmatched: 9. This CDR3 has 17 amino acids. The CDR3 protein is CASSSRDRGPKNNEQFF. CDR3 coding DNA: TGTGCCAGCAGCTCCCGGGACAGGGGGCCAAAAAACAATGAGCAGTTCTTC.

This clonotype was observed many times. The chain joins TRBV30 to TRBJ2-3; 8 bases fit TRBD2. The germline V gene encodes CDR1 GTSNPN and CDR2 SVGIG (reference sequence). This CDR3 contains 15 residues. J was trimmed by 0 bases and V by 4 bases; bases with no gene match: 6. CDR3 DNA: TGTGCCTGGAAGGCTAGCGGGCGAAGCACAGATACGCAGTATTTT. It codes for CAWKASGRSTDTQYF.

Regarding this clonotype: This could be a read error, since a much larger clone is one nucleotide away. CDR3 protein: CVSSQEGPYNSPLHF. The CDR3, as DNA: TGTGTCAGCAGCCAAGAGGGCCCCTATAATTCACCCCTCCACTTT. The genes are TRBV3-1 and TRBJ1-6; D is unresolved. Germline loops: CDR1 LGHDT, CDR2 YNNKEL (reference sequence). This CDR3 has 15 amino acids.

The chain joins TRBV4-1 to TRBJ2-7, with D possibly being TRBD1 (5 bases). The last part of the DNA fits TRBJ2-4 better; the J call may be wrong. Germline V gives CDR1 MGHRA, CDR2 YSYEKL. This CDR3 has 16 residues. The CDR3, as DNA: TGCGCCAGCAGCCCCTGGGGCCAGGGCCCTGAGAACATTCAGTACTTC. It specifies CASSPWGQGPENIQYF.

Notes on this clonotype: This could be a read error, since a much larger clone is one nucleotide away. V gene TRBV28 combines with J gene TRBJ2-6; D is uncertain. The V gene lost 11 bases and the J gene lost 7 bases, with 9 bases spanning the gap. The germline gives CDR1 MDHEN, CDR2 SYDVKM. The CDR3 extends over 11 amino acids. The CDR3 coding sequence is TGTGCCGGGCTTGTAGCCAACGTCCTGACTTTC. As protein: CAGLVANVLTF.

CDR3 sequence (DNA): TGTGCCAGCAGAACCACTACCGGGACAGACTATGGCTACACCTTC. Amino acid sequence: CASRTTTGTDYGYTF. J is TRBJ1-2 and V is TRBV6-2 or TRBV6-3, with 7 bases fitting TRBD1. The germline gives CDR1 MNHEY, CDR2 SVGEGT. The CDR3 is made up of 15 amino acids. V shed 6 bases, J shed 3 bases, and the junction held 10 bases outside the gene matches.

This chain links TRBV5-1 with TRBJ1-6; TRBD1 matches at 7 bases. V shed 3 bases and J 10 bases; nucleotides not matched to a gene: 7. CDR3 length equals 14 residues. In germline, CDR1 is SGHRS, CDR2 YFSETQ. CDR3 DNA: TGCGCCAGCAGCTCCGGACAGGCTCAATCACCCCTCCACTTT. This gives the protein CASSSGQAQSPLHF.

This clonotype was recorded many times. The gene calls are TRBV12-3 or TRBV12-4 and TRBJ2-1; possibly TRBD2 for D (5 bases). The CDR3 consists of 14 residues. Trimming shortened V by 2 bases and J by 7 bases, and 12 bases separated the two germline ends. CDR3 region: CASSLYGSLNEQFF. The CDR3 nucleotides read TGTGCCAGCAGTTTATATGGGAGCCTAAATGAGCAGTTCTTC.

V gene TRBV29-1 combines with J gene TRBJ2-7; D is unclear. Germline CDR1 reads SQVTM; CDR2 reads ANQGSEA. The V gene lost 6 bases and the J gene lost 1 base, with 10 bases spanning the gap. This CDR3 contains 12 residues. CDR3 sequence (DNA): TGCAGCGTCGTAATAAGATCCTACGAGCAGTACTTC. The encoded protein is CSVVIRSYEQYF.

Many counts were recorded for this clonotype. The chain is built from TRBV29-1 and TRBJ2-2; 7 bases are shared with TRBD1. V shed 6 bases, J shed 1 base, and the junction held 2 bases outside the gene matches. From germline, CDR1 is SQVTM and CDR2 ANQGSEA. The CDR3 covers 13 residues. The CDR3 DNA follows: TGCAGCGTCCGGGACAGGAACACCGGGGAGCTGTTTTTT. This gives the protein CSVRDRNTGELFF.

V usage is TRBV27 and J usage is TRBJ1-2; no reliable D call. The CDR3 covers 13 residues. Germline V gene data show CDR1 as MNHEY and CDR2 as SMNVEV (reference sequence). Trimming pared 5 bases from V and 8 bases from J, leaving 15 bases between. The chain's CDR3 is CASSTTLDRGYTF. Here the CDR3 DNA reads TGTGCCAGCAGTACAACCCTCGACCGGGGCTACACCTTC.

This chain uses TRBV20-1 with TRBJ2-1; 9 bases match TRBD2. This CDR3 contains 15 residues. Germline lookup yields CDR1 DFQATT and CDR2 SNEGSKA (reference sequence). V shed 6 bases, J shed 5 bases, and the junction held 11 bases outside the gene matches. CDR3 sequence reads: CSAISGRGPHNEQFF. CDR3 coding DNA: TGCAGTGCAATTAGCGGGAGAGGCCCTCACAATGAGCAGTTCTTC.

V usage is TRBV27 and J usage is TRBJ2-3, with D unclear. The CDR3 is 12 residues long. Germline-derived CDR1 and CDR2 are MNHEY and SMNVEV (reference sequence). Deletions cut 8 bases from V and 1 base from J, with 7 bases between. CDR3 nucleotide sequence: TGTGCCAGCGGACGTCGCACAGATACGCAGTATTTT. Protein product: CASGRRTDTQYF.

The rearrangement links TRBV6-6 to TRBJ2-1; 10 bases map to TRBD1. The germline CDR1 and CDR2 sequences are MNHNY and SVGAGI (reference sequence). The CDR3 length is 13 residues. Trimming removed 6 bases from V and 7 bases from J; junction bases left unmatched: 3. As DNA, the CDR3 is TGTGCCAGCAGAGGGGACAGGGGAAATGAGCAGTTCTTC. Its translation is CASRGDRGNEQFF.

Notes on this clonotype: A much larger clone sits a single nucleotide away, making a read error possible. The rearrangement joins TRBV5-1 to TRBJ1-2, with D unclear. CDR3 length equals 17 residues. The V gene's germline CDR1 is SGHRS and CDR2 YFSETQ. The CDR3 region has the DNA TGCGCCAGCAGGATTGACTCGGGCGGACGAACTAACTATGGCTGCACCTTC. Translated, it gives CASRIDSGGRTNYGCTF.

The rearrangement joins TRBV4-2 to TRBJ2-4, with D maybe TRBD2 (5 bases). The J call is uncertain, as TRBJ2-7 better fits the DNA end. This CDR3 region has 13 residues. Germline CDR1 reads LGHNA; CDR2 reads YNFKEQ. In nucleotides, the CDR3 is TGTGCCAGCAGCCAAGATTGGCGGGCCGAGCAGTACTTC. It encodes CASSQDWRAEQYF.

The rearrangement uses TRBV4-1 and TRBJ1-1; weak D call: TRBD1 (5 bases). This CDR3 is 16 amino acids long. The germline V gene encodes CDR1 MGHRA and CDR2 YSYEKL. V lost 3 bases and J lost 1, with 15 bases in between. CDR3 loop: CASSQGSWGRNTEAFF. The CDR3 nucleotides are TGCGCCAGCAGCCAGGGCTCATGGGGGAGGAACACTGAAGCTTTCTTT.

This clonotype has only a few counts. V and J are TRBV12-3 or TRBV12-4 and TRBJ2-3, with 7 bases matching TRBD1. This CDR3 region has 14 residues. The V and J ends lost 6 bases and 0 bases, in that order; junction bases with no gene match: 3. The CDR3 DNA reads as TGTGCCAGCAGACCGGGACAGAGCACAGATACGCAGTATTTT. Residues: CASRPGQSTDTQYF.

This chain uses TRBV11-3 with TRBJ2-1; D is unclear. The V gene lost 1 base and the J gene lost 6 bases, with 16 bases spanning the gap. In germline, CDR1 is SGHNT, CDR2 YENEEA. The CDR3 runs 16 residues. For the CDR3, the DNA is TGTGCCAGCAGCTTAGGTTCTGCCGTGTGGGGCAATGAGCAGTTCTTC. Amino acids: CASSLGSAVWGNEQFF.